This entry features one T cell receptor beta chain sequence. This sample stems from a study of blood T cell repertoires in COVID-19. Study-level background: Whether acute or convalescent, the COVID-19 samples came from the United States, Italy and Spain. The cDNA or gDNA used as material had been derived from T cells, B-cell-depleted T cells, or PBMCs.

Germline assignment: CDR1 LNHNV and CDR2 YYDKDF (reference sequence). This CDR3 has 12 residues. V lost 0 bases and J 12 bases, leaving 9 bases between the germline ends. Per the original methods: Nucleated cell counts were estimated from reference gene primer amplification. Sequenced by immunoSEQ multiplex PCR; TCRdb stores in-frame clones only, minus some. From that table come the V and J calls and clone size; the DNA was used to work out D and trimming. There are around 110,000 clones in the sample; 82% occur only once, and 4% to 5% lies in the top ten. Sequencing was done on a sample of peripheral blood. This chain joins TRBV15 and TRBJ2-1; no clear D. The sequence came from a woman between 70 and 85 years old with acute or convalescent COVID-19. The CDR3 protein is CATSRDIPGQFF. CDR3 DNA: TGTGCCACCAGCAGAGATATCCCCGGGCAGTTCTTC. The complete variable domain, with remaining parts taken from reference TRBV15 and TRBJ2-1, reads DAMVIQNPRYQVTQFGKPVTLSCSQTLNHNVMYWYQQKSSQAPKLLFHYYDKDFNNEADTPDNFQSRRPNTSFCFLDIRSPGLGDTAMYLCATSRDIPGQFFGPGTRLTVL.